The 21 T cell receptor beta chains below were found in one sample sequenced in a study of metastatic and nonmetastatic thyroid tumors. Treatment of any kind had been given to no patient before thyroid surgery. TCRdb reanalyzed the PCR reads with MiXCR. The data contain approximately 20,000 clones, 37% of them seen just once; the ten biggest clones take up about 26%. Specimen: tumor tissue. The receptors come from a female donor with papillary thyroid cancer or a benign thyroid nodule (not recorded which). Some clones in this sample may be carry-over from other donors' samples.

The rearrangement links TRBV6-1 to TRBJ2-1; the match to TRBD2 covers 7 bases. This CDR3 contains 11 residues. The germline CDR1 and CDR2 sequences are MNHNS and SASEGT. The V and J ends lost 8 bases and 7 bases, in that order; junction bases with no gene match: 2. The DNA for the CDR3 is TGTGCCAGCGGGACTATAAATGAGCAGTTCTTC. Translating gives CASGTINEQFF.

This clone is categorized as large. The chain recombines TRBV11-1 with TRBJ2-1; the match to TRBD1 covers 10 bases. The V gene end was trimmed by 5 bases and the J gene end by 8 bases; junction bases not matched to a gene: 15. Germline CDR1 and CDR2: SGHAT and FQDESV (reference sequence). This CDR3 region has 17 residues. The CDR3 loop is CASSHIQDRGRRYEQFF. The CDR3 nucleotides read TGTGCCAGCAGCCACATACAAGACAGGGGGCGTCGGTATGAGCAGTTCTTC.

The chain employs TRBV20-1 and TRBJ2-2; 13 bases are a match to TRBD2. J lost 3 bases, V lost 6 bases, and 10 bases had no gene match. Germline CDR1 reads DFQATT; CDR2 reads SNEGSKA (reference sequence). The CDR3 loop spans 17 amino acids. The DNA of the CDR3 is TGCAGTGCCAATGGACTAGCGGGAGAGGTGGACACCGGGGAGCTGTTTTTT. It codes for CSANGLAGEVDTGELFF.

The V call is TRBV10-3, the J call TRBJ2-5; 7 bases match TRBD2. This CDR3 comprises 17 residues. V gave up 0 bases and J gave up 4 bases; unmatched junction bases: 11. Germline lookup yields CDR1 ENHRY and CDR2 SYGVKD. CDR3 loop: CAISESTRGRSGETQYF. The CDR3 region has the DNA TGTGCCATCAGTGAGTCGACTCGCGGGAGATCAGGAGAGACCCAGTACTTC.

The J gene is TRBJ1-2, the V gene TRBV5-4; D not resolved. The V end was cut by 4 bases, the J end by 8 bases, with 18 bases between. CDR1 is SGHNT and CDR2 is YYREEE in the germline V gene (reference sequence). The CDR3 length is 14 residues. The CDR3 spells CASSKEHGGYGYTF. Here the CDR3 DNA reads TGTGCCAGCAGCAAGGAACATGGAGGGTACGGCTACACCTTC. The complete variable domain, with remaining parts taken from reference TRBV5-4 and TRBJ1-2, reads ETGVTQSPTHLIKTRGQQVTLRCSSQSGHNTVSWYQQALGQGPQFIFQYYREEENGRGNFPPRFSGLQFPNYSSELNVNALELDDSALYLCASSKEHGGYGYTFGSGTRLTVV.

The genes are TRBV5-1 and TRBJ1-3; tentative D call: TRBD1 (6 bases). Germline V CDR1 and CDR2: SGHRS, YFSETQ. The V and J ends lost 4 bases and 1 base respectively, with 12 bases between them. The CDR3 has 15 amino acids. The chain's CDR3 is CASSTEGQSGNTIYF. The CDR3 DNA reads TGCGCCAGCAGCACCGAAGGACAGTCTGGAAACACCATATATTTT.

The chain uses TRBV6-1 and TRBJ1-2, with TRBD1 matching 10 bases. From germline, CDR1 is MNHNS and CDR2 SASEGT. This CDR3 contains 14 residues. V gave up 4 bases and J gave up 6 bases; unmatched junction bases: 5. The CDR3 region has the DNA TGTGCCAGCAGTGGACAGGGGGCTAGTGATGGCTACACCTTC. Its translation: CASSGQGASDGYTF.

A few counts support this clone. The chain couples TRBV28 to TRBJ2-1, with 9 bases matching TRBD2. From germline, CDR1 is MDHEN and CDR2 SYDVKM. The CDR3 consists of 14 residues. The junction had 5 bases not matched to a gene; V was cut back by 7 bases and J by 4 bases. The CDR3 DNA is TGTGCCAGCATGGGTAGCGGGAGTTACAATGAGCAGTTCTTC. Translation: CASMGSGSYNEQFF.

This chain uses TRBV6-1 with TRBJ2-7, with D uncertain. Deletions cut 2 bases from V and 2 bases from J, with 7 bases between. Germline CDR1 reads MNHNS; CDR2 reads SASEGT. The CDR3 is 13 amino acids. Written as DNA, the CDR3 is TGTGCCAGCAGTGAATGGGTAGCCTACGAGCAGTACTTC. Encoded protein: CASSEWVAYEQYF.

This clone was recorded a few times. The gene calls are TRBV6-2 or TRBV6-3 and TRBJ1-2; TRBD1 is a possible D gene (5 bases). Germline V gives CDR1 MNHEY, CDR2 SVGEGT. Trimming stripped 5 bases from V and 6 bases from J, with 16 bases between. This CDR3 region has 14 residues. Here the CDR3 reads CASSLALRGDGYTF. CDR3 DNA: TGTGCCAGCAGTCTAGCCCTTCGGGGCGATGGCTACACCTTC.

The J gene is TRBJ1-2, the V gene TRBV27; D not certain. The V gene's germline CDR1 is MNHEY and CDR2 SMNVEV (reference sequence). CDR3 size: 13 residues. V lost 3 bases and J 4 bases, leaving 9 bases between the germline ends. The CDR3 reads CASSFSGIYGYTF. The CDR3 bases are TGTGCCAGCAGTTTTTCCGGGATCTATGGCTACACCTTC.

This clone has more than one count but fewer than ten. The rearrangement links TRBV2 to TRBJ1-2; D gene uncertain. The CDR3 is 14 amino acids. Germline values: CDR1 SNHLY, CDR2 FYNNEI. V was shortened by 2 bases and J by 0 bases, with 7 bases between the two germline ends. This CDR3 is CASSEMGSNYGYTF. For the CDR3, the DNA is TGTGCCAGCAGTGAAATGGGTTCTAACTATGGCTACACCTTC.

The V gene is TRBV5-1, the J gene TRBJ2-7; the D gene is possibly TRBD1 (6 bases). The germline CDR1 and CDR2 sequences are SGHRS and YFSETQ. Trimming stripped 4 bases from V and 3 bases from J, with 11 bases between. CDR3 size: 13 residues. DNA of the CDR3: TGCGCCAGCAGCCCGGACAGATACTACGAGCAGTACTTC. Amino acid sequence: CASSPDRYYEQYF.

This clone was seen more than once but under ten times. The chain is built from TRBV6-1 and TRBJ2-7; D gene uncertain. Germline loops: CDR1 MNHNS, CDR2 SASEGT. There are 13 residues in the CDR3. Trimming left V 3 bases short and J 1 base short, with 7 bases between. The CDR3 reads CASSDRSSYEQYF. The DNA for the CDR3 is TGTGCCAGCAGTGACCGCTCATCCTACGAGCAGTACTTC.

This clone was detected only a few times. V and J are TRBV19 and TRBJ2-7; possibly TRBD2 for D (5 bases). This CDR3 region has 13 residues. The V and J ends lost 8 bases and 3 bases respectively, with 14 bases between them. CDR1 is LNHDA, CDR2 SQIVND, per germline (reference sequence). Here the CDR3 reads CASSRYSVYEQYF. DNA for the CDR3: TGTGCCAGTTCTCGGTATAGCGTCTACGAGCAGTACTTC.

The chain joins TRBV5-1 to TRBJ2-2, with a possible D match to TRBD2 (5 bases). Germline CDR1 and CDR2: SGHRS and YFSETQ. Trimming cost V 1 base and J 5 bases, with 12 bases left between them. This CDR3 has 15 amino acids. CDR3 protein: CASSLLLAGTGELFF. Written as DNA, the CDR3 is TGCGCCAGCAGCTTGCTCCTAGCTGGGACCGGGGAGCTGTTTTTT. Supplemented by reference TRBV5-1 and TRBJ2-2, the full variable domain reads KAGVTQTPRYLIKTRGQQVTLSCSPISGHRSVSWYQQTPGQGLQFLFEYFSETQRNKGNFPGRFSGRQFSNSRSEMNVSTLELGDSALYLCASSLLLAGTGELFFGEGSRLTVL.

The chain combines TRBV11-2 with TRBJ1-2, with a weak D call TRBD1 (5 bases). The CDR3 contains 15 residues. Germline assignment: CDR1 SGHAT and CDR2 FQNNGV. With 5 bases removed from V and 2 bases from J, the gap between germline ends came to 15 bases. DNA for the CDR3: TGTGCCAGCAGCCCCTGGGACGGCGCCAACTATGGCTACACCTTC. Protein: CASSPWDGANYGYTF. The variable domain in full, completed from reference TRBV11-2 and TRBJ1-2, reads EAGVAQSPRYKIIEKRQSVAFWCNPISGHATLYWYQQILGQGPKLLIQFQNNGVVDDSQLPKDRFSAERLKGVDSTLKIQPAKLEDSAVYLCASSPWDGANYGYTFGSGTRLTVV.

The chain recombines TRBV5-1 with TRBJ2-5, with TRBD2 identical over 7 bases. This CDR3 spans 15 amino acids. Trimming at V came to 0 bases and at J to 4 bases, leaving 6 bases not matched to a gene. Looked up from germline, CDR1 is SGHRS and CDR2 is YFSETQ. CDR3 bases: TGCGCCAGCAGCTTGGGGGAGGGCCGAGGAGAGACCCAGTACTTC. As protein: CASSLGEGRGETQYF.

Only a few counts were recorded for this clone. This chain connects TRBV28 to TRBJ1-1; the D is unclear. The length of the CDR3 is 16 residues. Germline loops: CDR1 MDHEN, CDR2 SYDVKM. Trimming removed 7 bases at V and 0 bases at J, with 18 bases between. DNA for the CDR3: TGTGCCAGCATTATGGGCCTCACGGAGGTGAACACTGAAGCTTTCTTT. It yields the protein CASIMGLTEVNTEAFF.

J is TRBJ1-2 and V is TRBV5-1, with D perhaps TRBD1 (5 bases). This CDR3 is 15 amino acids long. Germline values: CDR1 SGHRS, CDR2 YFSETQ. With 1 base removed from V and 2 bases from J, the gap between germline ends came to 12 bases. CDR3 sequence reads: CASSLSPGLNYGYTF. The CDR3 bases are TGCGCCAGCAGCTTGTCTCCAGGGCTAAACTATGGCTACACCTTC.

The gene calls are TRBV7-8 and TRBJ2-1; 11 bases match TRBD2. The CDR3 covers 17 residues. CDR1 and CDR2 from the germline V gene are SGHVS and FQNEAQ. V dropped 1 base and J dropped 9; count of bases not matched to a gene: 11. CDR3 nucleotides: TGTGCCAGCAGCTTAGGGCTCAGTAGCGGGAGGGCCAGTGAGCAGTTCTTC. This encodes CASSLGLSSGRASEQFF. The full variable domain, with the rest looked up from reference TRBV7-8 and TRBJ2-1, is GAGVSQSPRYKVAKRGQDVALRCDPISGHVSLFWYQQALGQGPEFLTYFQNEAQLDKSGLPSDRFFAERPEGSVSTLKIQRTQQEDSAVYLCASSLGLSSGRASEQFFGPGTRLTVL.